The rows below give T cell receptor beta chains drawn from one sample of a study of T cell changes during pregnancy in multiple sclerosis. Clones were read by immunoSEQ multiplex PCR, and TCRdb kept only the in-frame ones, dropping some. The table shows about 83,000 clones, with about 95% occurring only once. The sample consisted of peripheral blood, taken in the second trimester of pregnancy. The source is a female donor with multiple sclerosis, enrolled in a pregnancy study. Each CDR3 is given with its conserved first and last residue. D genes are given only for firm matches. Clone size is given for some rows only: seen once, a few or many times, or a class if the clone is expanded.

abundance	v_gene	j_gene	d_gene	CDR3aa	CDR3nt
NA	TRBV7-9	TRBJ1-3	TRBD1	CASSKTGTGRNTIYF	TGTGCCAGCAGCAAAACCGGGACAGGGAGAAACACCATATATTTT
NA	TRBV19	TRBJ1-2	NA	CASSTLVSFGYGYTF	TGTGCCAGTAGTACCCTAGTATCCTTCGGCTATGGCTACACCTTC
once	TRBV6-1	TRBJ1-5	TRBD1	CASSEAATGGFGQPQHF	TGTGCCAGCAGTGAAGCGGCAACAGGGGGCTTTGGGCAGCCCCAGCATTTT
NA	TRBV30	TRBJ2-3	NA	CAWTRVVELDTQYF	TGTGCCTGGACCAGGGTTGTCGAGCTTGATACGCAGTATTTT
NA	TRBV30	TRBJ1-3	NA	CAWRKAGLSGNTIYF	TGTGCCTGGAGAAAAGCGGGGCTCTCTGGAAACACCATATATTTT
NA	TRBV11-2	TRBJ2-3	TRBD2	CASSSGLAGPEGVDTQYF	TGTGCCAGCAGCTCGGGACTAGCGGGACCCGAAGGGGTAGATACGCAGTATTTT
NA	TRBV20-1	TRBJ1-1	NA	CRPLSGTEAFF	TGCAGACCATTGTCCGGGACTGAAGCTTTCTTT
NA	TRBV10-3	TRBJ1-2	NA	CAISDRTNFNYGYTF	TGTGCCATCAGTGATCGGACAAACTTTAACTATGGCTACACCTTC
NA	TRBV10-1	TRBJ2-4	NA	CASSDSGSGQNIQYF	TGCGCCAGCAGTGATTCCGGGAGCGGGCAAAACATTCAGTACTTC
medium-sized	TRBV5-1	TRBJ2-7	TRBD1	CASSLTSMGQAYEQYF	TGCGCCAGCAGCTTGACGTCGATGGGACAGGCCTACGAGCAGTACTTC
NA	TRBV7-3	TRBJ1-5	NA	CASSPGTLSQPQHF	TGTGCCAGCAGCCCGGGGACACTGAGTCAGCCCCAGCATTTT
NA	TRBV6-6	TRBJ1-1	NA	CASSYREGRNTEAFF	TGTGCCAGCAGTTACAGGGAGGGGAGGAACACTGAAGCTTTCTTT
NA	TRBV19	TRBJ2-6	TRBD2	CASSKGRLAGANVLTF	TGTGCCAGTAGTAAGGGCAGACTAGCGGGGGCCAACGTCCTGACTTTC
NA	TRBV13	TRBJ2-5	NA	CASNLREPRYQETQYF	TGTGCCAGCAACTTGAGGGAGCCCCGATACCAAGAGACCCAGTACTTC
once	TRBV27	TRBJ2-7	NA	CASSPTVPPYEQYF	TGTGCCAGCAGCCCGACAGTCCCCCCTTACGAGCAGTACTTC
NA	TRBV19	TRBJ1-1	NA	CASSIDISVSNTEAFF	TGTGCCAGTAGTATAGATATCTCGGTATCTAACACTGAAGCTTTCTTT
once	TRBV5-6	TRBJ2-3	TRBD2	CASSSVTSGRVDTQYF	TGTGCCAGCAGCTCGGTGACTAGCGGGAGGGTCGATACGCAGTATTTT
NA	TRBV28	TRBJ2-2	NA	CASSGQLPGELFF	TGTGCCAGCAGTGGACAGCTTCCCGGGGAGCTGTTTTTT
NA	TRBV10-2	TRBJ2-7	NA	CASSTGWYYEQYF	TGCGCCAGCAGTACAGGTTGGTACTACGAGCAGTACTTC
NA	TRBV7-9	TRBJ1-2	TRBD1	CASSLARQGARGGYTF	TGTGCCAGCAGCTTAGCGAGACAGGGGGCCAGGGGAGGCTACACCTTC
NA	TRBV4-1	TRBJ1-2	TRBD1	CASSLGQAYGYTF	TGCGCCAGCAGCCTGGGACAGGCCTATGGCTACACCTTC
NA	TRBV4-3	TRBJ2-3	TRBD2	CASSPGGVDTQYF	TGCGCCAGCAGCCCCGGGGGGGTAGATACGCAGTATTTT
NA	TRBV7-2	TRBJ1-3	NA	CASSLDRTSGNTIYF	TGTGCCAGCAGCTTAGACAGAACCTCTGGAAACACCATATATTTT
NA	TRBV6-1	TRBJ1-4	TRBD1	CASSAYRGGGEKLFF	TGTGCCAGCAGTGCTTACAGGGGTGGGGGCGAAAAACTGTTTTTT
NA	TRBV27	TRBJ1-1	NA	CASTSTQAVHTEAFF	TGTGCCAGCACCTCAACCCAGGCCGTCCACACTGAAGCTTTCTTT
once	TRBV27	TRBJ2-7	TRBD2	CASRVAGRLSSYEQYF	TGTGCCAGTAGGGTAGCGGGTCGATTGAGCTCCTACGAGCAGTACTTC
NA	TRBV6-1	TRBJ2-3	TRBD1	CASSESIGGADTQYF	TGTGCCAGCAGTGAAAGTATAGGGGGCGCAGATACGCAGTATTTT
NA	TRBV7-9	TRBJ2-7	TRBD1	CASSLKDRAYEQYF	TGTGCCAGCAGCTTGAAGGACAGGGCGTACGAGCAGTACTTC
NA	TRBV5-6	TRBJ2-3	NA	CASSLAPTSSDTQYF	TGTGCCAGCAGCTTGGCCCCGACTAGTTCAGATACGCAGTATTTT
NA	TRBV5-1	TRBJ2-5	NA	CASSLEGIETQYF	TGCGCCAGCAGCTTGGAGGGGATAGAGACCCAGTACTTC
once	TRBV25-1	TRBJ2-1	NA	CASSGGVREQFF	TGTGCCAGCAGTGGGGGGGTTCGTGAGCAGTTCTTC